These 14 T cell receptor beta chains were all obtained from the same sample, sequenced in a study of a mutant IDH1 vaccine in newly diagnosed glioma. Using immunoSEQ multiplex PCR, the repertoire was profiled, and TCRdb retains in-frame clones only, with some absent. The sample includes approximately 50,000 clones, 86% seen only once; the top ten take over 1.5%. These receptors' targets are unknown. Noted time point: week 35, safety follow-up. What each vaccine dose contained was 300 ug of mutant IDH1 20-mer peptide, accompanied by topical imiquimod. This material consisted of PBMCs, taken from a glioma patient whose treatment included an IDH1 peptide vaccine. These receptors were taken from a middle-aged man with glioma.

This clone was seen just once. V and J are TRBV2 and TRBJ2-2; D ambiguous. Deletions cut 5 bases from V and 7 bases from J, with 11 bases between. Looked up from germline, CDR1 is SNHLY and CDR2 is FYNNEI. The length of the CDR3 is 13 residues. This CDR3 is CASSLGLRGELFF. Here the CDR3 DNA reads TGTGCCAGCAGTTTGGGCCTGCGCGGGGAGCTGTTTTTT.

This chain joins TRBV7-2 and TRBJ2-1, with D tentatively TRBD1 (5 bases). In germline, CDR1 is SGHTA, CDR2 FQGNSA. The CDR3 runs to 12 residues. V gave up 5 bases and J gave up 11 bases, with 13 bases separating them. Here the CDR3 reads CASSIPGLQQFF. The CDR3 DNA follows: TGTGCCAGCAGCATCCCAGGGCTTCAGCAGTTCTTC.

The V gene is TRBV4-3, the J gene TRBJ2-2; the D gene is possibly TRBD1 (5 bases). V gave up 0 bases and J gave up 5 bases, with 7 bases separating them. The CDR3 spans 14 residues. Germline lookup yields CDR1 LGHNA and CDR2 YSLEER. Here the CDR3 DNA reads TGCGCCAGCAGCCAAGAGCCAGGGACCGGGGAGCTGTTTTTT. Its translation: CASSQEPGTGELFF.

This chain uses TRBV28 with TRBJ1-3, with D perhaps TRBD1 (5 bases). Trimming removed 4 bases from V and 1 base from J, with 8 bases in between. This CDR3 has 14 residues. Germline V gene sequence: CDR1 MDHEN, CDR2 SYDVKM. For the CDR3, the DNA is TGTGCCAGCAGTTCCGGGGGATCTGGAAACACCATATATTTT. Protein product: CASSSGGSGNTIYF.

The chain employs TRBV14 and TRBJ1-1, with D unclear. The CDR3 runs 13 residues. V lost 3 bases, J lost 0 bases, and 5 bases lay in between. CDR1 and CDR2 from the germline V gene are SGHDN and FVKESK. The CDR3 bases are TGTGCCAGCAGCCAGAGTTTGAACACTGAAGCTTTCTTT. This gives the protein CASSQSLNTEAFF.

This chain links TRBV28 with TRBJ2-7; 7 nucleotides align to TRBD2. V was pared by 3 bases and J by 0 bases, with 2 bases of the junction left unmatched. CDR3 length: 14 amino acids. The germline gives CDR1 MDHEN, CDR2 SYDVKM. CDR3 amino acids: CASSFRGSSYEQYF. In DNA, the CDR3 is TGTGCCAGCAGTTTTCGCGGGAGCTCCTACGAGCAGTACTTC.

This clone was seen a handful of times. This chain links TRBV7-2 with TRBJ1-1, with a tentative D call TRBD1 (6 bases). There are 13 residues in the CDR3. V dropped 7 bases and J dropped 0 bases, with 9 bases sitting between them. Germline V CDR1 and CDR2: SGHTA, FQGNSA. The CDR3 region has the DNA TGTGCCAGCACACAGGGAATGAACACTGAAGCTTTCTTT. It yields the protein CASTQGMNTEAFF.

The J gene is TRBJ2-5, the V gene TRBV7-2; the match to TRBD2 covers 10 bases. Per the germline V gene, CDR1 is SGHTA and CDR2 is FQGNSA. The CDR3 loop spans 15 amino acids. V shed 5 bases, J shed 5 bases, and the junction held 8 bases outside the gene matches. The chain's CDR3 is CASSGAGGLSETQYF. The CDR3 DNA reads as TGTGCCAGCAGCGGAGCGGGAGGGCTGTCGGAGACCCAGTACTTC.

The V call is TRBV5-1, the J call TRBJ2-7; the match to TRBD1 covers 7 bases. Germline V gene sequence: CDR1 SGHRS, CDR2 YFSETQ. V lost 1 base, J lost 6 bases, and 10 bases stayed unmatched. The CDR3 length is 15 residues. The CDR3 DNA follows: TGCGCCAGCAGCTTGAGGGGGCAGGGTATGAGCGAGCAGTACTTC. This encodes CASSLRGQGMSEQYF.

The V gene is TRBV6-5, the J gene TRBJ1-1, with a tentative D call TRBD1 (5 bases). V lost 4 bases and J lost 5, with 20 bases in between. The CDR3 spans 16 residues. CDR1 and CDR2 from the germline V gene are MNHEY and SVGAGI. The CDR3 coding sequence is TGTGCCAGCAGTTTCGGTCAGTTCAGGGAAAGGACTGAAGCTTTCTTT. Its translation: CASSFGQFRERTEAFF.

This clone was observed once. The chain recombines TRBV27 with TRBJ2-7; D may be TRBD2 (5 bases). CDR1 and CDR2 (germline): MNHEY, SMNVEV (reference sequence). This CDR3 has 13 residues. The V gene lost 6 bases and the J gene lost 1 base, with 10 bases spanning the gap. CDR3 loop: CASSTLGSYEQYF. The CDR3 DNA reads TGTGCCAGCAGCACACTAGGATCCTACGAGCAGTACTTC.

This chain connects TRBV6-5 to TRBJ2-1; 8 bases fit TRBD1. Losses at the gene ends were 5 bases for V and 7 bases for J; bases not matched to a gene: 4. Germline CDR1 and CDR2: MNHEY and SVGAGI. The CDR3 runs to 13 residues. CDR3 loop: CASSRTGFNEQFF. CDR3 DNA: TGTGCCAGCAGTCGGACAGGGTTTAATGAGCAGTTCTTC.

This clone has more than one count but fewer than ten. The chain links TRBV6-5 to TRBJ2-1, with unresolved D. Germline V gene sequence: CDR1 MNHEY, CDR2 SVGAGI. This CDR3 is 11 amino acids long. Trimming stripped 8 bases from V and 6 bases from J, with 8 bases between. CDR3 sequence (DNA): TGTGCCAGCCTCTATCGCAATGAGCAGTTCTTC. Encoded protein: CASLYRNEQFF.

This chain connects TRBV5-1 to TRBJ1-1; TRBD1 matches at 8 bases. The CDR3 consists of 14 residues. After removal of 4 bases from V and 3 bases from J, the junction contained 5 bases not matched to a gene. Germline CDR1 SGHRS, CDR2 YFSETQ. The CDR3 reads CASSIGQGYTEAFF. The CDR3 nucleotides are TGCGCCAGCAGCATAGGACAGGGCTACACTGAAGCTTTCTTT.